This record concerns one T cell receptor (beta chain) sequence. Its cognate antigen is unknown. The data stem from a study of shared clonotypes between healthy human individuals. Study-wide points: Sequencing depth was a factor that was expected to affect clonotype sharing among donors. Against clonotypes common to all four donors, non-shared ones had lower generation probabilities.

CDR3 length: 14 amino acids. Germline-derived CDR1 and CDR2 are SQVTM and ANQGSEA. The J segment lost 5 bases and the V segment lost 4 bases, leaving 9 bases of the junction unmatched. Sequencing was performed with immunoSEQ multiplex PCR; in TCRdb, only in-frame clones are kept and a portion is missing. The profile shows some 320,000 clones, around 87% of them singletons. V usage is TRBV29-1 and J usage is TRBJ2-7; 9 nucleotides match TRBD1. Sequencing used memory CD8+ T cells sorted from blood. As for subset: CD45RO+ cells pooled with CCR7-negative TemRA cells. This TCR was sampled from a man between 18 and 29 years old in good health. The CDR3 sequence: CSVVGQGIGDEQYF. DNA for the CDR3: TGCAGCGTTGTAGGACAGGGGATCGGAGACGAGCAGTACTTC.